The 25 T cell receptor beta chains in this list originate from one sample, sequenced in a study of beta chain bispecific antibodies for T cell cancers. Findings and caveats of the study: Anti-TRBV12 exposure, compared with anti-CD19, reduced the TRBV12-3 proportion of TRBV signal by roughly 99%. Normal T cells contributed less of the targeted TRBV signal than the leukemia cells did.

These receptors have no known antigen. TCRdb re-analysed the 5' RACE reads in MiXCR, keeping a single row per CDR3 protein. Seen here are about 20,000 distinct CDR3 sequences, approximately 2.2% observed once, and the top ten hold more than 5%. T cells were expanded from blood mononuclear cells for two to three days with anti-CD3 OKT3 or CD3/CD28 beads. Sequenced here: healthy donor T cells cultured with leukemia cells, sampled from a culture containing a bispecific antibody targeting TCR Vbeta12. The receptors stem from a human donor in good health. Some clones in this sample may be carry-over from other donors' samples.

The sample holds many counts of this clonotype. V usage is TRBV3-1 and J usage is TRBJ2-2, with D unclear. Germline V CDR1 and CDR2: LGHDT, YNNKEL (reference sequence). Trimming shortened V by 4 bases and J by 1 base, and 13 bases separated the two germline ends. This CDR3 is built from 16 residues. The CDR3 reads CASSPPSHLNTGELFF. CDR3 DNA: TGTGCCAGCAGCCCACCGAGCCATCTGAACACCGGGGAGCTGTTTTTT.

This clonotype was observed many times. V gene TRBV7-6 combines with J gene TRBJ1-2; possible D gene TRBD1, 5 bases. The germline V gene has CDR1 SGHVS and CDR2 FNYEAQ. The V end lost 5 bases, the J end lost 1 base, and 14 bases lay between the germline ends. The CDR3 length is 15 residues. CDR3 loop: CASSPGTENNYGYTF. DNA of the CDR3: TGTGCCAGCAGCCCGGGGACCGAGAATAACTATGGCTACACCTTC.

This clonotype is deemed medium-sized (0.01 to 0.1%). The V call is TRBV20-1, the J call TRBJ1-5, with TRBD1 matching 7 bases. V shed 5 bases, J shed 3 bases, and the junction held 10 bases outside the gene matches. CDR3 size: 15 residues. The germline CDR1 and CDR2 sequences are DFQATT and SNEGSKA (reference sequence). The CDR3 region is CSAHPTGESNQPQHF. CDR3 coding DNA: TGCAGTGCTCATCCTACAGGGGAATCCAATCAGCCCCAGCATTTT.

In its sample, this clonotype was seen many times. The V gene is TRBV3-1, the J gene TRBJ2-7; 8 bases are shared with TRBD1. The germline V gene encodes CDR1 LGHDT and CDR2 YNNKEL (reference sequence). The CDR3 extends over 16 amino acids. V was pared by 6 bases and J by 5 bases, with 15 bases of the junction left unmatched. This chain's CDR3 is CASRSNRGEGIDEQYF. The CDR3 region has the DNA TGTGCCAGCAGGTCGAACAGGGGGGAAGGGATCGACGAGCAGTACTTC.

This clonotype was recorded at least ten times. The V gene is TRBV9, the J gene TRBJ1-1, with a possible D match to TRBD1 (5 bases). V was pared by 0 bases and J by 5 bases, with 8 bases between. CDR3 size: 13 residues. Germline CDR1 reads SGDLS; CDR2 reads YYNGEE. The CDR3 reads CASSVEQGTEAFF. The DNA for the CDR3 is TGTGCCAGCAGCGTAGAGCAGGGTACTGAAGCTTTCTTT.

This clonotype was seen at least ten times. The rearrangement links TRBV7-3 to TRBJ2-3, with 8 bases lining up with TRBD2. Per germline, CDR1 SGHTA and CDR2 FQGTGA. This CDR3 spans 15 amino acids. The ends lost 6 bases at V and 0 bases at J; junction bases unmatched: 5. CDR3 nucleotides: TGTGCCAGCAGTCGAGCGGGGGCTAGCACAGATACGCAGTATTTT. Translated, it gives CASSRAGASTDTQYF.

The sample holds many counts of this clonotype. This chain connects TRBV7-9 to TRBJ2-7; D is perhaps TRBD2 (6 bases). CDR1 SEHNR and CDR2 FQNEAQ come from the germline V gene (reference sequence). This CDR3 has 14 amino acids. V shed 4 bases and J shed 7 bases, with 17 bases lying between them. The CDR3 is CASSWPGLSEEQYF. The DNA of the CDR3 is TGTGCCAGCAGCTGGCCGGGACTGTCGGAGGAGCAGTACTTC.

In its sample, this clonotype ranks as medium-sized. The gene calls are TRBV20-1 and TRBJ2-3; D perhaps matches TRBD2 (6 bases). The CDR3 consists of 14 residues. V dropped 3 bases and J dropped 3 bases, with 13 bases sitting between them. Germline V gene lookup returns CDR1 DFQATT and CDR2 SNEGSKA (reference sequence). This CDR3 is CSASGDSATDTQYF. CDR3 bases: TGCAGTGCTAGCGGGGACTCGGCAACAGATACGCAGTATTTT.

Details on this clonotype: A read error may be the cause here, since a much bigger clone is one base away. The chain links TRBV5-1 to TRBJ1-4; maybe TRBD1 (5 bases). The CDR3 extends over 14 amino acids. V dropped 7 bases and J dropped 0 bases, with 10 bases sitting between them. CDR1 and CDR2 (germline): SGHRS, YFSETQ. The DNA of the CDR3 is TGCGCCAGCGGCTGGACAACAACTAATGAAAAACTGTTTTTT. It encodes CASGWTTTNEKLFF. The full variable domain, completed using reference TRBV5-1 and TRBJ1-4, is KAGVTQTPRYLIKTRGQQVTLSCSPISGHRSVSWYQQTPGQGLQFLFEYFSETQRNKGNFPGRFSGRQFSNSRSEMNVSTLELGDSALYLCASGWTTTNEKLFFGSGTQLSVL.

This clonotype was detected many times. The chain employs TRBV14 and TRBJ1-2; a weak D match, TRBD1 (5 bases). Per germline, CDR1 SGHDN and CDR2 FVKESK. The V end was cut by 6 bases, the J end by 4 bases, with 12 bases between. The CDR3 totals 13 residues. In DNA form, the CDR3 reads TGTGCCAGCAGTTCCGTGGGGGGCTATGGCTACACCTTC. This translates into CASSSVGGYGYTF.

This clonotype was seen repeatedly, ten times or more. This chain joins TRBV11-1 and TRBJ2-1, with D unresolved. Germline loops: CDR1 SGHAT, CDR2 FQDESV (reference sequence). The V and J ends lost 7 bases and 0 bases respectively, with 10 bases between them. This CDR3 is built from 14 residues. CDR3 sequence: CASIHGPSYNEQFF. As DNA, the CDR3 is TGTGCCAGCATCCATGGGCCCTCCTACAATGAGCAGTTCTTC.

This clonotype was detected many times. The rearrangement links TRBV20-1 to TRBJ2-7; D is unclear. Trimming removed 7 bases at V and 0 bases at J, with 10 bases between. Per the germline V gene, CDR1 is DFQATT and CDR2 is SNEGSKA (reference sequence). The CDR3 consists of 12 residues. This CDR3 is CSGSASSYEQYF. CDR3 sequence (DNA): TGCAGTGGTTCTGCTAGCTCCTACGAGCAGTACTTC.

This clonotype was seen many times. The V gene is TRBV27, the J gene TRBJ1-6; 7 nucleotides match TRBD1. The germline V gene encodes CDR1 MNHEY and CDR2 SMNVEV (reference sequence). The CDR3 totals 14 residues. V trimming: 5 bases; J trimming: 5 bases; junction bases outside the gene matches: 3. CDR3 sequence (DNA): TGTGCCAGCAGTATACAGGGGAATAATTCACCCCTCCACTTT. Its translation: CASSIQGNNSPLHF.

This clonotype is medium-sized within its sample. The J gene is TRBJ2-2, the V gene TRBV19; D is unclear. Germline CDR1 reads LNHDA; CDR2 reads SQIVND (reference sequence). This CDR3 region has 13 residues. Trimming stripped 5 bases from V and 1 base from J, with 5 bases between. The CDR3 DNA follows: TGTGCCAGTAGTTACCGGAACACCGGGGAGCTGTTTTTT. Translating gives CASSYRNTGELFF.

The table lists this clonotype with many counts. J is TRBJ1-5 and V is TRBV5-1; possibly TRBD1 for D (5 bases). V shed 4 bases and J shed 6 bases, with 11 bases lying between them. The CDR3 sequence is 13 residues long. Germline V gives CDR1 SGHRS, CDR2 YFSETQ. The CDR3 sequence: CASSVGGGQPQHF. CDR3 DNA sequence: TGCGCCAGCAGCGTCGGTGGGGGTCAGCCCCAGCATTTT.

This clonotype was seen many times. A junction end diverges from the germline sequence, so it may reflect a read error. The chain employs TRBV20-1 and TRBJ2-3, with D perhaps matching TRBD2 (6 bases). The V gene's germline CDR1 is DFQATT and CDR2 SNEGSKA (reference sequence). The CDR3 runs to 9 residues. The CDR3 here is CSAIYGTLF. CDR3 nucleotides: TGCAGTGCTATATACGGGACTTTATTT.

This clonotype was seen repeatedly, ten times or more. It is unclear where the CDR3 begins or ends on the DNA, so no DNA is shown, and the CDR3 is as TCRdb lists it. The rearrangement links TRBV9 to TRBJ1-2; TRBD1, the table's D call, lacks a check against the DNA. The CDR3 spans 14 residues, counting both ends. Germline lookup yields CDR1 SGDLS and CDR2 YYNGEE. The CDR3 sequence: CASSVGTGNYGHTF.

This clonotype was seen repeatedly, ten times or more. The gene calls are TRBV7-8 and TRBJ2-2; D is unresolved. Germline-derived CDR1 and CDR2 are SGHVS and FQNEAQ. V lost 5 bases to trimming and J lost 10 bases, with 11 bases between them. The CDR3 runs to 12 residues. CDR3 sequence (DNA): TGTGCCAGCAGCCAAGCCCCCGAGGAGCTGTTTTTT. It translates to CASSQAPEELFF.

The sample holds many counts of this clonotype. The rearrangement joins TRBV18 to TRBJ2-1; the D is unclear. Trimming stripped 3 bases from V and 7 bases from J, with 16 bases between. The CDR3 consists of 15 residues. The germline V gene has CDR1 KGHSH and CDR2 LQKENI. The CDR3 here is CASSPGRLFGNEQFF. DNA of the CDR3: TGTGCCAGCTCACCTGGACGGTTGTTTGGAAATGAGCAGTTCTTC.

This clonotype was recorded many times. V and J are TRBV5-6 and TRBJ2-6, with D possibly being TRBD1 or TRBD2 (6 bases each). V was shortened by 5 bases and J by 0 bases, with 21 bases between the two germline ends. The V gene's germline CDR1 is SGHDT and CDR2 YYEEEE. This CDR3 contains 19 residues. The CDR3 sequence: CASSPVFGGPSSGANVLTF. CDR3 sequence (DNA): TGTGCCAGCAGTCCTGTTTTCGGGGGCCCGAGCTCTGGGGCCAACGTCCTGACTTTC.

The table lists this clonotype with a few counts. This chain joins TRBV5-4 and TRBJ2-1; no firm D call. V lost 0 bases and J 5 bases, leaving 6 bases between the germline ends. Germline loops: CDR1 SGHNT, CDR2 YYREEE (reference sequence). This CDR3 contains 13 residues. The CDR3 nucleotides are TGTGCCAGCAGCTTGGAACGGCACAATGAGCAGTTCTTC. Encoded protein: CASSLERHNEQFF.

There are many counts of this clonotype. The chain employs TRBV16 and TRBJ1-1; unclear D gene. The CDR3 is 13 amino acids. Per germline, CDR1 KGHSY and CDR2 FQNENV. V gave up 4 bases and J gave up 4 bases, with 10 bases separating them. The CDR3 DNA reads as TGTGCCAGCAGCCGGGAGGCCGGCACTGAAGCTTTCTTT. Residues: CASSREAGTEAFF.

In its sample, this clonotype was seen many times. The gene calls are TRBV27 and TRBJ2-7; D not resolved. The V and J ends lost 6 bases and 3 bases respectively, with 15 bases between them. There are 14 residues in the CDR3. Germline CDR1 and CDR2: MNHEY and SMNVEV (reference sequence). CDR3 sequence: CASSPYGASYEQYF. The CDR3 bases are TGTGCCAGCAGCCCTTATGGAGCCAGCTACGAGCAGTACTTC.

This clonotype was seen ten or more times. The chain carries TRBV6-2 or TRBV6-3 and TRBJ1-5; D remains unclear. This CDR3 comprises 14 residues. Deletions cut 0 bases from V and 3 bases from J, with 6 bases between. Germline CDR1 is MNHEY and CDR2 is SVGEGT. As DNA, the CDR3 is TGTGCCAGCAGTTACTCAACCTCCAATCAGCCCCAGCATTTT. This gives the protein CASSYSTSNQPQHF.

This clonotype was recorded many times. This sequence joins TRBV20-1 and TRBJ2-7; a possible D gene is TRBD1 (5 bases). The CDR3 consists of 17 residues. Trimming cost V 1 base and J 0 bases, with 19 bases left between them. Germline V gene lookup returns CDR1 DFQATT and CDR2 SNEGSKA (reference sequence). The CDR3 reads CSARGGERAVSSYEQYF. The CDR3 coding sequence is TGCAGTGCTAGAGGGGGCGAAAGAGCAGTAAGCTCCTACGAGCAGTACTTC.